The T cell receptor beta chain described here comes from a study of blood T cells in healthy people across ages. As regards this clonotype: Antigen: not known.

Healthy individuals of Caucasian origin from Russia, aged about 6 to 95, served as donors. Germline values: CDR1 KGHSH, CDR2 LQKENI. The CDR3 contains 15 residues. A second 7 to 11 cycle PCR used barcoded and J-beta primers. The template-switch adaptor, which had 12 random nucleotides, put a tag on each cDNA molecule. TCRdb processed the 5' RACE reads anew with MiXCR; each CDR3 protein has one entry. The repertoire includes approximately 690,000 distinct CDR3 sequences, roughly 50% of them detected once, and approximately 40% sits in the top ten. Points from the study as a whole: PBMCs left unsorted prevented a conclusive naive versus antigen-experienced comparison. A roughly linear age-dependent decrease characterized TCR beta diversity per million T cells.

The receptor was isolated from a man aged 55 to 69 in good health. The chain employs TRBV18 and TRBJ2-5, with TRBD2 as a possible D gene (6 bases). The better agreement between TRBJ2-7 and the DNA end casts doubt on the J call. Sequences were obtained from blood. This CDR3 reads CASSVSGLASYEQYF. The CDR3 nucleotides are TGTGCCAGCTCAGTTAGCGGACTCGCCTCCTACGAGCAGTACTTC.